This T cell receptor (beta chain) was recovered during a study of shared clonotypes between healthy human individuals. The ends were cut back, 5 bases at V and 9 bases at J, with 17 bases in the middle. The CDR3 spans 14 residues. CDR1 SGHAT and CDR2 FQNNGV come from the germline V gene. The repertoire was sequenced with immunoSEQ multiplex PCR; TCRdb's copy has only in-frame clones and lacks some. This table holds 1,100,000 or so clones, 75% to 80% found once. Sequenced sample: memory CD4+ T cells from PBMCs. Subset here: CD45RA-negative fraction. This chain joins TRBV11-2 and TRBJ1-5; possible D gene TRBD1, 6 bases. The sequence came from a man younger than 35 in good health. Some clones in this sample may be carry-over from other donors' samples. The CDR3, as DNA: TGTGCCAGCAGCAAAGAGGGAACAGGGTCGCCCCAGCATTTT. It codes for CASSKEGTGSPQHF.